These T cell receptor beta chains were read from a single sample in a study of T cell repertoires in cytomegalovirus infection. TCRdb redid the calling of the reads with MiXCR, one entry per CDR3 protein. Among about 310,000 distinct CDR3 sequences listed, roughly a sixth were seen once. The sequencing sample was made of PBMCs. These receptors came from a human donor in good health (CMV status not recorded). Some clones in this sample may be carry-over from other donors' samples. CDR3s include the opening cysteine and the closing phenylalanine or tryptophan. Fields, in order: V gene, J gene, CDR3 protein.

>TRBV20-1|TRBJ2-5
CSARDRTGGQETQYF
>TRBV5-1|TRBJ2-5
CASSYSPGAPETQYF
>TRBV6-1|TRBJ2-6
CASSEPYGAGANVLTF
>TRBV6-2/TRBV6-3|TRBJ1-1
CASGVRGSNTEAFF
>TRBV20-1|TRBJ2-6
CSARDPIRRSGANVLTF
>TRBV6-6|TRBJ1-5
CASSYSGTSGQPQHF
>TRBV28|TRBJ1-2
CASSGPFAYTF
>TRBV11-2|TRBJ2-7
CASSNNQMGEGFPYEQYF
>TRBV27|TRBJ1-1
CASSLRTGEAFF
>TRBV7-9|TRBJ1-1
CASSLGDNRGNTEAFF
>TRBV12-3/TRBV12-4|TRBJ1-3
CASTGSNTIYF
>TRBV6-5|TRBJ2-5
CASSRDIRGQETQYF
>TRBV20-1|TRBJ1-2
CSATSGTGAGYTF
>TRBV12-3/TRBV12-4|TRBJ2-3
CASSSDRGVDTQYF
>TRBV27|TRBJ2-7
CASNPIGGHEQYF
>TRBV19|TRBJ1-5
CASTPRGDQPQHF
>TRBV10-3|TRBJ1-1
CAISAVPNGNTEAFF
>TRBV2|TRBJ2-1
CASSATEYNEQFF
>TRBV19|TRBJ1-1
CASSIWGQGDTEAFF
>TRBV7-2|TRBJ1-5
CASSPRAGDRQPQHF
>TRBV12-3/TRBV12-4|TRBJ2-1
CASSLMDRGDEQFF
>TRBV10-3|TRBJ1-1
CAISEFSAHNTEAFF
>TRBV7-7|TRBJ2-7
CASSLGGEGSEQYF
>TRBV6-2/TRBV6-3|TRBJ2-7
CASRPSGTGNYEQYF
>TRBV29-1|TRBJ2-7
CSVDGVGTAYEQYF
>TRBV18|TRBJ1-2
CASSPPIGTEANYGYTF
>TRBV10-3|TRBJ1-5
CAISDVNQDQPQHF
>TRBV7-9|TRBJ1-1
CASSLAGQGAAEAFF
>TRBV10-3|TRBJ1-1
CAIRGPGENTEAFF
>TRBV19|TRBJ1-1
CASRSPMEGAFF
>TRBV4-2|TRBJ1-1
CASTRPGNTVNTEAFF
>TRBV6-1|TRBJ2-3
CASNFRWTGGLDTQYF
>TRBV12-3/TRBV12-4|TRBJ2-7
CATRSRGGARQYF
>TRBV20-1|TRBJ2-1
CSANFLAGGYNEQFF
>TRBV7-2|TRBJ2-1
CASKPTSGGPVLF
>TRBV11-2|TRBJ2-3
CASSSRTTTPTDTQYF
>TRBV9|TRBJ2-7
CASSYGQEPTYEQYF
>TRBV20-1|TRBJ2-3
CSARKKGRNTQYF
>TRBV12-3/TRBV12-4|TRBJ1-6
CASRPGDYNSPLHF
>TRBV18|TRBJ2-1
CASSSPRREQFF
>TRBV28|TRBJ1-4
CASIGSPYAEKLFF
>TRBV24-1|TRBJ2-7
CATSDPRQGGSYEQYF
>TRBV11-2|TRBJ1-1
CASSLFLSLDTEAFF
>TRBV7-9|TRBJ1-1
CASSPGVRRPTEAFF